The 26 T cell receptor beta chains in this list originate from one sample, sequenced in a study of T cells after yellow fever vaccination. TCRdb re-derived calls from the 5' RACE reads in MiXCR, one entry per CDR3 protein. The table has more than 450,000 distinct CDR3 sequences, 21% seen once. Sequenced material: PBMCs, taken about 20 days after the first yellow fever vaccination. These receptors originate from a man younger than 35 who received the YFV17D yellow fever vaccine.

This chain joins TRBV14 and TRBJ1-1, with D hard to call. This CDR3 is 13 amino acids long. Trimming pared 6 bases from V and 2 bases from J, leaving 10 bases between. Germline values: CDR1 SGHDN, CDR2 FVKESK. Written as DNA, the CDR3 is TGTGCCAGCAGAAAACAGCTCAACACTGAAGCTTTCTTT. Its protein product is CASRKQLNTEAFF.

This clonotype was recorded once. The CDR3 nucleotides read TGCGCCAGCAGCGACAGGGAGGGAAACACCATATATTTT. It yields the protein CASSDREGNTIYF. This chain joins TRBV5-1 and TRBJ1-3; 7 bases are shared with TRBD1. V trimming: 4 bases; J trimming: 4 bases; junction bases outside the gene matches: 2. The CDR3 extends over 13 amino acids. Germline CDR1 is SGHRS and CDR2 is YFSETQ.

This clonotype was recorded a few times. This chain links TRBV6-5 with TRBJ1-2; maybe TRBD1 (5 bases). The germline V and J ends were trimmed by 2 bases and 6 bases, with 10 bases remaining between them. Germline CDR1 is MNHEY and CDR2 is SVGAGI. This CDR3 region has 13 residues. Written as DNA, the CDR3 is TGTGCCAGCAGTTACGGTCAGACAGATGGCTACACCTTC. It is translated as CASSYGQTDGYTF.

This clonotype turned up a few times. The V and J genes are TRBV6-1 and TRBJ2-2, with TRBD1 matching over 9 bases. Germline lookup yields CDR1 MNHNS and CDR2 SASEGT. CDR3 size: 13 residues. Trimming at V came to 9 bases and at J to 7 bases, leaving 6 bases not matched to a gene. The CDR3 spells CASRDRVNGELFF. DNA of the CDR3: TGTGCCAGTCGGGACAGGGTCAACGGGGAGCTGTTTTTT.

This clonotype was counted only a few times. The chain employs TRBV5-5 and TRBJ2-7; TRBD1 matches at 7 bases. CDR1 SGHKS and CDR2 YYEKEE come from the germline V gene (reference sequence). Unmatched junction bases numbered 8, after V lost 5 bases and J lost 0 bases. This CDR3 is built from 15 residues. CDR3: CASRLDRASSYEQYF. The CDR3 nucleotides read TGTGCCAGCAGACTCGACAGGGCCAGCTCCTACGAGCAGTACTTC. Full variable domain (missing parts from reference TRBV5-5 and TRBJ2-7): DAGVTQSPTHLIKTRGQQVTLRCSPISGHKSVSWYQQVLGQGPQFIFQYYEKEERGRGNFPDRFSARQFPNYSSELNVNALLLGDSALYLCASRLDRASSYEQYFGPGTRLTVT.

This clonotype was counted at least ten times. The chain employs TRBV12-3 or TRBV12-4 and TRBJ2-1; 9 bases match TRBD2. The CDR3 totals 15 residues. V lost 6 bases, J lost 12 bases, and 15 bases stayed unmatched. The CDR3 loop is CASSQAGLAGYGQFF. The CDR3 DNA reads TGTGCCAGCAGCCAAGCGGGTCTAGCGGGATATGGGCAGTTCTTC.

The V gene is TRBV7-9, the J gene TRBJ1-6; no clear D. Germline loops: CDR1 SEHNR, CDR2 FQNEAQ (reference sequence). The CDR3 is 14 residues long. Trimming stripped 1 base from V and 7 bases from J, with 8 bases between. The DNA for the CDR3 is TGTGCCAGCAGCTTAGTTGGCAGAAATTCACCCCTCCACTTT. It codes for CASSLVGRNSPLHF.

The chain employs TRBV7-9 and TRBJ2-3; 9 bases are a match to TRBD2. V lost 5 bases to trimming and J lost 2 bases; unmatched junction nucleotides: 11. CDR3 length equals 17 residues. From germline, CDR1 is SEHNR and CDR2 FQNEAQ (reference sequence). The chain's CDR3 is CASSTNRLAGSTDTQYF. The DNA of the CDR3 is TGTGCCAGCAGCACGAATAGGCTAGCGGGGTCCACAGATACGCAGTATTTT. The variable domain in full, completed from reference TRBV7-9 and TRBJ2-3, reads DTGVSQNPRHKITKRGQNVTFRCDPISEHNRLYWYRQTLGQGPEFLTYFQNEAQLEKSRLLSDRFSAERPKGSFSTLEIQRTEQGDSAMYLCASSTNRLAGSTDTQYFGPGTRLTVL.

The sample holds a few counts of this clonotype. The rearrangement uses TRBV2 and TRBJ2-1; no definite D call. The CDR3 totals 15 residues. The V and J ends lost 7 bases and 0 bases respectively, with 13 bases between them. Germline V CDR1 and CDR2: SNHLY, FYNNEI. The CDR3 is CASIASRNSYNEQFF. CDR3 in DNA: TGTGCCAGCATAGCTTCAAGGAACTCCTACAATGAGCAGTTCTTC.

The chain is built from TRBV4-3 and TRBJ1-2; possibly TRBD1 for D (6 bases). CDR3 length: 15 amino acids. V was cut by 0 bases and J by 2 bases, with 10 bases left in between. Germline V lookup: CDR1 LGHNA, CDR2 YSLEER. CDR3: CASSQETGLNYGYTF. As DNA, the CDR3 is TGCGCCAGCAGCCAAGAAACAGGGCTGAACTATGGCTACACCTTC.

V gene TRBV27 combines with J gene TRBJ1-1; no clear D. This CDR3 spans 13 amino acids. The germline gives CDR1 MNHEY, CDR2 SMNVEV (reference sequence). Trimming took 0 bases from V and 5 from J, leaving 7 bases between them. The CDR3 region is CASSLSMGTEAFF. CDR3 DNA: TGTGCCAGCAGTTTATCGATGGGAACTGAAGCTTTCTTT.

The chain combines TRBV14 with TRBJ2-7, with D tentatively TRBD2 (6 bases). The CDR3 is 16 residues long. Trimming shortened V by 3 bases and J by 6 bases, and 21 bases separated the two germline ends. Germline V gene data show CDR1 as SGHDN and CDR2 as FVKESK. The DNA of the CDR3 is TGTGCCAGCAGCCACTCCAGGGACTCCCCCTGTGTCGAGCAGTACGTC. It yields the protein CASSHSRDSPCVEQYV.

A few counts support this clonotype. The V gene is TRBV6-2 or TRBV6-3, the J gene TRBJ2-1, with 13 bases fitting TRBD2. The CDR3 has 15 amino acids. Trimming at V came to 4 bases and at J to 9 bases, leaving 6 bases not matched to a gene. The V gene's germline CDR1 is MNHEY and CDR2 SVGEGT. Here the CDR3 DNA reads TGTGCCAGCAGTTCAGGACTAGCGGGGGAAGGTGAGCAGTTCTTC. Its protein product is CASSSGLAGEGEQFF.

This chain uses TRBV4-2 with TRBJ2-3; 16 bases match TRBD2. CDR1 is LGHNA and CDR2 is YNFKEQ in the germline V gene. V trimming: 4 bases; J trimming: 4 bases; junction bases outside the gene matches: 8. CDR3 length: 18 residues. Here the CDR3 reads CASSPQPGTSGGADTQYF. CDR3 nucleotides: TGTGCCAGCAGCCCCCAACCTGGGACTAGCGGGGGGGCAGATACGCAGTATTTT.

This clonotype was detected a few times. CDR3 loop: CASSKRDFNEQFF. The CDR3 DNA sequence: TGTGCCAGCAGCAAACGGGACTTCAATGAGCAGTTCTTC. J is TRBJ2-1 and V is TRBV7-3, with TRBD2 as a possible D gene (6 bases). CDR3 size: 13 residues. Trimming left V 5 bases short and J 6 bases short, with 11 bases between. CDR1 is SGHTA, CDR2 FQGTGA, per germline.

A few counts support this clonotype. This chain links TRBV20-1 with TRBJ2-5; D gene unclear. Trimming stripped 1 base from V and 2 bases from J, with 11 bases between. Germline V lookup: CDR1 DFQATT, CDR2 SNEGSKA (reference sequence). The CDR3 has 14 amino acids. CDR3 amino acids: CSARVSLGQETQYF. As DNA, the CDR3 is TGCAGTGCTAGAGTGAGTCTCGGACAAGAGACCCAGTACTTC.

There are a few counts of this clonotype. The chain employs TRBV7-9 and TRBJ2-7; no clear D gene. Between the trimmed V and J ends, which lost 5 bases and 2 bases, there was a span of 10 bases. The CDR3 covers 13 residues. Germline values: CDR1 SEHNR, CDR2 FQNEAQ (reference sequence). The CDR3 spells CASSPTDAYEQYV. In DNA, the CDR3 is TGTGCCAGCAGCCCGACGGACGCCTACGAGCAGTACGTC.

This chain's CDR3 is CASSVTVGELFF. The CDR3 coding sequence is TGTGCCAGCAGTGTTACGGTCGGGGAGCTGTTTTTT. This chain uses TRBV5-5 with TRBJ2-2; D is uncertain. The CDR3 runs to 12 residues. Germline CDR1 is SGHKS and CDR2 is YYEKEE (reference sequence). V was shortened by 5 bases and J by 7 bases, with 9 bases between the two germline ends. Full variable domain (rest looked up from reference TRBV5-5 and TRBJ2-2): DAGVTQSPTHLIKTRGQQVTLRCSPISGHKSVSWYQQVLGQGPQFIFQYYEKEERGRGNFPDRFSARQFPNYSSELNVNALLLGDSALYLCASSVTVGELFFGEGSRLTVL.

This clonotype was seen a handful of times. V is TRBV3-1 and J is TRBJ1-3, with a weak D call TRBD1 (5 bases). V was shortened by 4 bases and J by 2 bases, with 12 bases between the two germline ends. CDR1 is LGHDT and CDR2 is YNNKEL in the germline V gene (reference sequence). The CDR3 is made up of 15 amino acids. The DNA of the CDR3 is TGTGCCAGCAGCCGAAACCAGGGAGCTGGAAACACCATATATTTT. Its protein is CASSRNQGAGNTIYF.

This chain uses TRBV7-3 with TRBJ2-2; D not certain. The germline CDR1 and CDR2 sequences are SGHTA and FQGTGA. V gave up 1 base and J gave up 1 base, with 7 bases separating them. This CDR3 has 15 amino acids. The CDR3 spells CASSLMQVNTGELFF. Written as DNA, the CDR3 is TGTGCCAGCAGCTTAATGCAGGTGAACACCGGGGAGCTGTTTTTT.

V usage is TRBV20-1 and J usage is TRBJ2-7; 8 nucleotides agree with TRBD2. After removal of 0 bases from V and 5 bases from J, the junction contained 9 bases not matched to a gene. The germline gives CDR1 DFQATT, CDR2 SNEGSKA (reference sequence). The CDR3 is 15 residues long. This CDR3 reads CSARDPRTSTDEQYF. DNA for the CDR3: TGCAGTGCTAGAGATCCCCGGACTAGCACCGACGAGCAGTACTTC.

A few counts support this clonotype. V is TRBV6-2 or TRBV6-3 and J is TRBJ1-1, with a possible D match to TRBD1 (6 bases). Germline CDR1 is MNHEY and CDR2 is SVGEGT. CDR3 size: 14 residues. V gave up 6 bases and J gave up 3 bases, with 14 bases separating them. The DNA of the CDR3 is TGTGCCAGCAGATACAGGGTTGAGGACACTGAAGCTTTCTTT. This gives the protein CASRYRVEDTEAFF.

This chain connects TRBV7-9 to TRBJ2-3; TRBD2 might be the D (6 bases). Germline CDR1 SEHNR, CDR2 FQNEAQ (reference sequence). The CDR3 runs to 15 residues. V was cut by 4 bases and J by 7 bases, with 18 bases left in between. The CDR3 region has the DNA TGTGCCAGCAGCTCCCACCGGGACTCCCAGCATACGCAGTATTTT. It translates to CASSSHRDSQHTQYF.

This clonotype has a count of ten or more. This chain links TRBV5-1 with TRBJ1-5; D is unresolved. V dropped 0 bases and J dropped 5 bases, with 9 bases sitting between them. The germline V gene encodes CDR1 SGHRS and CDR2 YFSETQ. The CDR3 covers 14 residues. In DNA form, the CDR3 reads TGCGCCAGCAGCTTGGTTGGTGGGGATCAGCCCCAGCATTTT. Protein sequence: CASSLVGGDQPQHF.

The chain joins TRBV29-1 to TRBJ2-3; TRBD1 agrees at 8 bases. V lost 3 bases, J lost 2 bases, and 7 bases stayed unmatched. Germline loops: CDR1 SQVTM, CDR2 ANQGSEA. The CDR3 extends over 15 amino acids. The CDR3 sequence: CSVDLTGAYTDTQYF. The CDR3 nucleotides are TGCAGCGTTGATCTGACAGGGGCCTACACAGATACGCAGTATTTT.

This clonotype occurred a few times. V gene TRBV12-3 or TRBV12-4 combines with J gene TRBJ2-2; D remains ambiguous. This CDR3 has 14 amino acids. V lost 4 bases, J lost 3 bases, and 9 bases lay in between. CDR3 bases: TGTGCCAGCAGTTCCGGAATTCACACCGGGGAGCTGTTTTTT. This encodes CASSSGIHTGELFF.